The 13 T cell receptor beta chains listed next were all sequenced from one sample in a study of long-term antiretroviral therapy in people with HIV (dated by TCRdb to between 2021 and 2022). The immunoSEQ hsTCRB v3.0 assay was used at survey level resolution for TRB variable region sequencing. TCRdb took this table from immuneACCESS and kept in-frame rearrangements with V and J called. Such tables lack part of the clones; where checked against another copy, unresolved V genes explain under half of the gap, and the rest is unexplained. The sample data list 15,000 to 20,000 clones, and 91% of these were observed just once. The biggest ten clones account for roughly 10% of the sample. The input for sequencing was unsorted PBMCs, taken 3 years after starting antiretroviral therapy. The receptors stem from a man aged 45 to 65 with HIV.

V is TRBV5-4 and J is TRBJ2-6; D call uncertain. Germline CDR1 reads SGHNT; CDR2 reads YYREEE (reference sequence). Trimming left V 2 bases short and J 2 bases short, with 8 bases between. CDR3 length equals 15 residues. The CDR3 region is CASSFSVTGANVLTF. For the CDR3, the DNA is TGTGCCAGCAGCTTCTCCGTTACTGGGGCCAACGTCCTGACTTTC.

The V call is TRBV5-1, the J call TRBJ2-1, with 8 nucleotides matching TRBD2. The CDR3 consists of 16 residues. The V gene's germline CDR1 is SGHRS and CDR2 YFSETQ. The ends lost 1 base at V and 4 bases at J; junction bases unmatched: 7. The CDR3 DNA follows: TGCGCCAGCAGCTTGAGTGCCGGGGGGGGTTACAATGAGCAGTTCTTC. Amino acid sequence: CASSLSAGGGYNEQFF.

Only one count was recorded for this clone. The chain uses TRBV6-5 and TRBJ2-7; 9 positions match TRBD2. The ends lost 6 bases at V and 3 bases at J; junction bases unmatched: 6. Germline CDR1 MNHEY, CDR2 SVGAGI. This CDR3 comprises 14 residues. The CDR3: CASSASSGDYEQYF. The CDR3 DNA is TGTGCCAGCAGCGCTTCTAGCGGGGACTACGAGCAGTACTTC.

This clone was counted a single time. This chain links TRBV2 with TRBJ2-3, with 13 bases fitting TRBD2. Germline V lookup: CDR1 SNHLY, CDR2 FYNNEI. V lost 6 bases to trimming and J lost 9 bases; unmatched junction nucleotides: 9. This CDR3 is 15 amino acids long. CDR3 amino acids: CASSRTSGGPMTQYF. The CDR3 nucleotides are TGTGCCAGCAGCCGGACTAGCGGGGGTCCAATGACGCAGTATTTT.

The genes are TRBV5-1 and TRBJ2-3; no clear D. CDR1 and CDR2 (germline): SGHRS, YFSETQ. The CDR3 extends over 11 amino acids. The germline V and J ends were trimmed by 5 bases and 2 bases, with 3 bases remaining between them. This chain's CDR3 is CASSNTDTQYF. The CDR3 DNA follows: TGCGCCAGCAGTAACACAGATACGCAGTATTTT. Together with reference TRBV5-1 and TRBJ2-3, the CDR3 gives the full variable domain: KAGVTQTPRYLIKTRGQQVTLSCSPISGHRSVSWYQQTPGQGLQFLFEYFSETQRNKGNFPGRFSGRQFSNSRSEMNVSTLELGDSALYLCASSNTDTQYFGPGTRLTVL.

The rearrangement links TRBV4-3 to TRBJ2-7; D is uncertain. The V gene's germline CDR1 is LGHNA and CDR2 YSLEER. With 0 bases removed from V and 0 bases from J, the gap between germline ends came to 12 bases. The CDR3 covers 16 residues. The CDR3 is CASSQDSGTASYEQYF. CDR3 DNA: TGCGCCAGCAGCCAAGATAGTGGCACGGCCTCCTACGAGCAGTACTTC.

This sequence joins TRBV5-6 and TRBJ2-3; 7 bases fit TRBD2. V trimming: 2 bases; J trimming: 3 bases; junction bases outside the gene matches: 3. Looked up from germline, CDR1 is SGHDT and CDR2 is YYEEEE. The CDR3 contains 14 residues. This chain's CDR3 is CASSLGAGTDTQYF. The CDR3 DNA reads TGTGCCAGCAGCTTAGGAGCGGGGACAGATACGCAGTATTTT.

The genes are TRBV10-1 and TRBJ2-5; the D is unclear. Germline loops: CDR1 WNHNN, CDR2 SYGVQD (reference sequence). The CDR3 sequence is 12 residues long. The V and J ends lost 7 bases and 5 bases respectively, with 11 bases between them. The CDR3 DNA sequence: TGCGCCAGCACCCGATTAGTGGAGACCCAGTACTTC. Translation gives CASTRLVETQYF.

V usage is TRBV6-5 and J usage is TRBJ1-1, with TRBD1 as a possible D gene (5 bases). Germline V gene sequence: CDR1 MNHEY, CDR2 SVGAGI. This CDR3 has 14 amino acids. V lost 6 bases and J lost 0, with 11 bases in between. CDR3 protein: CASRTDTMNTEAFF. The CDR3 region has the DNA TGTGCCAGCAGGACAGATACGATGAACACTGAAGCTTTCTTT.

This chain uses TRBV12-2 with TRBJ1-5. TRBV12-2 constitutes a pseudogene. The CDR3 runs 17 residues. The CDR3 reads CASRSEEKIISNQPQHF. The CDR3 region has the DNA TGTGCAAGTCGCTCGGAGGAAAAGATTATTAGCAATCAGCCCCAGCATTTT.

The CDR3 coding sequence is TGTGCCAGCAGCGTAGAAGTTGGCAACTCCTACGAGCAGTACTTC. The encoded protein is CASSVEVGNSYEQYF. The chain combines TRBV9 with TRBJ2-7; D remains ambiguous. Germline assignment: CDR1 SGDLS and CDR2 YYNGEE. The CDR3 is made up of 15 amino acids. V lost 0 bases and J 0 bases, leaving 10 bases between the germline ends.

This chain connects TRBV27 to TRBJ1-5, with D hard to call. The V end lost 4 bases, the J end lost 1 base, and 5 bases lay between the germline ends. The length of the CDR3 is 13 residues. CDR1 and CDR2 from the germline V gene are MNHEY and SMNVEV (reference sequence). The CDR3 DNA is TGTGCCAGCAGTTGGGGAAGCAATCAGCCCCAGCATTTT. It encodes CASSWGSNQPQHF.

This clone was detected only once. This chain uses TRBV5-6 with TRBJ1-1; D is perhaps TRBD1 (6 bases). The CDR3 sequence is 14 residues long. The germline V gene encodes CDR1 SGHDT and CDR2 YYEEEE. The V gene lost 4 bases and the J gene lost 4 bases, with 14 bases spanning the gap. The CDR3 sequence: CASSPGAGATEAFF. The CDR3 DNA sequence: TGTGCCAGCAGCCCAGGGGCTGGGGCCACTGAAGCTTTCTTT.